These 7 T cell receptor beta chains originate from one sample sequenced in a study of blood T cell repertoires in COVID-19. The repertoire was sequenced with immunoSEQ multiplex PCR; TCRdb's copy has only in-frame clones and lacks some. The sample includes about 70,000 clones, approximately 90% of them seen just once. Sample: peripheral blood. These receptors were obtained from a human donor in a cohort sampled during active COVID-19.

This chain connects TRBV4-2 to TRBJ2-2; TRBD2 is a possible D gene (7 bases). Per germline, CDR1 LGHNA and CDR2 YNFKEQ. Between the trimmed V and J ends, which lost 4 bases and 5 bases, there was a span of 17 bases. CDR3 size: 16 residues. CDR3 coding DNA: TGTGCCAGCAGCCCCAAAGGGGGGGCAGGGACCGGGGAGCTGTTTTTT. Protein product: CASSPKGGAGTGELFF.

The rearrangement links TRBV7-9 to TRBJ2-1, with 11 bases matching TRBD1. CDR3 length: 15 residues. Germline CDR1 SEHNR, CDR2 FQNEAQ (reference sequence). The V segment lost 3 bases and the J segment 6 bases; nucleotides outside the gene matches: 4. The chain's CDR3 is CASSLGTGGPNEQFF. As DNA, the CDR3 is TGTGCCAGCAGCTTGGGGACAGGGGGTCCCAATGAGCAGTTCTTC.

The chain links TRBV5-8 to TRBJ1-1, with 11 nucleotides matching TRBD1. This CDR3 is built from 14 residues. Germline V gives CDR1 SGHTS, CDR2 YDEGEE. J was trimmed by 5 bases and V by 7 bases; bases with no gene match: 7. CDR3 amino acids: CASGKGTGGTEAFF. The CDR3 coding sequence is TGTGCCAGCGGTAAAGGGACAGGGGGGACTGAAGCTTTCTTT.

The chain employs TRBV2 and TRBJ2-7; 7 positions agree with TRBD1. The CDR3 contains 14 residues. The V gene end was trimmed by 2 bases and the J gene end by 5 bases; junction bases not matched to a gene: 6. In germline, CDR1 is SNHLY, CDR2 FYNNEI. The CDR3 sequence is CASSERRDRDEQYF. CDR3 bases: TGTGCCAGCAGTGAAAGGCGAGACAGGGACGAGCAGTACTTC.

In DNA form, the CDR3 reads TGTGCCAGTAGTACGCGGGACCGCCATTCCGATCGAGGGGAGCTGTTTTTT. Protein sequence: CASSTRDRHSDRGELFF. The chain employs TRBV19 and TRBJ2-2; D is perhaps TRBD2 (6 bases). This CDR3 is built from 17 residues. Per the germline V gene, CDR1 is LNHDA and CDR2 is SQIVND (reference sequence). Trimming stripped 4 bases from V and 8 bases from J, with 23 bases between.

This clone was recorded only once. The DNA of the CDR3 is TGTGCCAGCAGCCAGAGCACAGTTAACTATGGCTACACCTTC. Amino acid sequence: CASSQSTVNYGYTF. The chain recombines TRBV3-1 (or the pseudogene TRBV3-2) with TRBJ1-2; no clear D gene. The length of the CDR3 is 14 residues. V lost 3 bases, J lost 1 base, and 9 bases lay in between. Germline CDR1 and CDR2: LGHDT and YNNKEL (reference sequence).

The chain employs TRBV19 and TRBJ1-1, with TRBD1 identical over 11 bases. Per the germline V gene, CDR1 is LNHDA and CDR2 is SQIVND (reference sequence). V lost 6 bases to trimming and J lost 3 bases; unmatched junction nucleotides: 6. The CDR3 extends over 15 amino acids. The CDR3 DNA reads as TGTGCCAGTAGGTTTTCGGGACAGGGGGACACTGAAGCTTTCTTT. Translation: CASRFSGQGDTEAFF.